This T cell receptor beta chain was obtained from a study of Ad26.COV2.S vaccination and SARS-CoV-2 variants (dated by TCRdb to about 2021). Broadly, across the study: Vaccine-arm donors were drawn from COV1001, a multicentre, randomized, double-blind, placebo-controlled phase I-IIa trial of Ad26.COV2.S in healthy adults. Ad26.COV2.S was administered intramuscularly at a dose of 5x10^10 or 1x10^11 viral particles, either as one shot or as two shots given 56 days apart. TCRbeta repertoire sequencing was used to assess the specificity and breadth of SARS-CoV-2-reactive T cell receptors after Ad26.COV2.S vaccination. The TCR-sequenced set comprised around 30 samples: 19 Ad26.COV2.S vaccine recipients, 5 placebo recipients and 8 SARS-CoV-2 convalescent individuals. Participants in the trial were split at random into five groups of five each, receiving low-dose or high-dose Ad26.COV2.S once or twice, or else placebo on both occasions. Throughout the experiments and outcome assessment, investigators stayed blinded to trial group allocation.

TCRbeta CDR3 regions were sequenced with the immunoSEQ Assay. After extraction, genomic DNA underwent amplification by bias-controlled multiplex PCR, followed by high-throughput sequencing. Per the authors' processing: To quantify the absolute abundance of every unique TCRbeta CDR3 region, sequences were collapsed and filtered. T cell fraction was estimated by normalizing TCRbeta template counts to usable DNA, which was measured by amplifying reference genes present in all nucleated cells. Repertoire TCRs were annotated as SARS-CoV-2-specific by exact matching of V gene, CDR3 amino acid sequence and J gene to a known reactive TCR set. MIRA supplied the reference SARS-CoV-2 TCR set, which was filtered for enrichment in COVID-19-positive ImmuneCODE repertoires so that public or cross-reactive TCRs were removed. Using the MIRA antigens, annotated TCRs were further analysed by specific ORF or by position within an ORF. Breadth was defined as annotated unique rearrangements over total unique productive rearrangements; depth was the summed frequency of those rearrangements. Two-sided Wilcoxon rank-sum tests were applied when comparing TCR breadth between groups. Held by TCRdb, this immuneACCESS table contains in-frame sequences only and omits some clones. Under half of the omission traces to an unresolved V gene where checked; the cause of the rest is unknown. From that table come the V and J calls and clone size; the DNA was used to work out D and trimming. In all, the sample holds about 420,000 clones, and over 75% of those were seen once. Roughly 4% of the sample belongs to the ten largest clones.

The treatment or condition label here, explained by the study, means: roughly 18 received Ad26.COV2.S at low or high dose, single or two shots; 5 received placebo; per-sample allocation not given. Repertoires of vaccine and placebo recipients were sequenced from samples taken on day 63 after the first injection. In Cohort 1b, about two dozen adults aged 18-55 years were enrolled at a single site in Boston, USA, between 29 July and 7 August 2020. Ad26.COV2.S was a replication-incompetent adenovirus type 26 vector that expressed a prefusion-stabilized SARS-CoV-2 spike protein derived from the original Wuhan strain. A remark on this clone: The target of this receptor is not known. No base quality information exists; no much larger clone differs at one position.

Between the V and J ends, shortened by 1 base and 3 bases respectively, the junction contains 9 bases. CDR1 and CDR2, per the germline V gene (reference sequence), are SGHNT and YYREEE. The CDR3 has 14 amino acids, counting the end cysteine and phenylalanine. Of the read, only the CDR3 DNA is kept; its 42 bases are in frame from base 1. What the work shows at the level of the full study, not this receptor alone: After vaccination, spike-specific CD8+ and CD4+ T cell responses were reported to show substantial breadth. According to the authors, total T cell responses may have been underestimated by the TCR breadth and depth analyses. Higher spike-specific TCR breadth was observed in Ad26.COV2.S recipients than in placebo recipients (P = 0.0014). The study lacked the statistical power to compare responses across vaccine doses or regimens. Vaccine and placebo recipients had comparable non-spike TCR breadth, which fits with the vaccine containing only spike.

This receptor was obtained from a person between 18 and 65 years old who received the Ad26.COV2.S COVID-19 vaccine or a placebo. Sequenced material: peripheral blood, taken in a trial of Ad26.COV2.S vaccine versus placebo. Recombination joined TRBV5-4 with TRBJ2-3; a tentative D match to TRBD1 spans 7 bases. DNA sequence: TGTGCCAGCAGCTTGCAGGGGGGAACAGATACGCAGTATTTT. It encodes CASSLQGGTDTQYF.